This T cell receptor (beta chain) was identified during a study of neurological immune-mediated disorders. The germline V and J ends were trimmed by 3 bases and 2 bases, with 12 bases remaining between them. Germline CDR1 ENHRY, CDR2 SYGVKD. This CDR3 spans 15 amino acids. MiXCR, applied by TCRdb to the 5' RACE reads, yields one record per CDR3 protein. Of about 38,000 distinct CDR3 sequences listed, more than 4.5% are singletons. This clonotype was recorded at least ten times. The chain is built from TRBV10-3 and TRBJ2-3; D is possibly TRBD2 (5 bases). The sequencing sample was made of CD4+ T cells from blood. This receptor was taken from a man aged 18 to 30 in good health. CDR3 DNA: TGTGCCATCAGTGATCGAGCGGCGACCACAGATACGCAGTATTTT. Amino acid sequence: CAISDRAATTDTQYF.